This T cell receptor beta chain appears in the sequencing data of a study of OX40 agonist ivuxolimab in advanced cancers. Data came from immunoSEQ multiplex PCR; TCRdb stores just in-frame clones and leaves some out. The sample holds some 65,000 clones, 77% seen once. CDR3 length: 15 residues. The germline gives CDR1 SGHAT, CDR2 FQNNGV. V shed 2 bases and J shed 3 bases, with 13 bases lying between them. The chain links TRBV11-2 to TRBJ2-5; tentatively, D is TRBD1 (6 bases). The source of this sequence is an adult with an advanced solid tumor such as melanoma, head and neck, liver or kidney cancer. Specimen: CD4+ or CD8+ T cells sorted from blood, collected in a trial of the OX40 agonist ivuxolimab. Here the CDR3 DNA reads TGTGCCAGCAGCTTAAGGGGGACGGATGAAGAGACCCAGTACTTC. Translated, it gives CASSLRGTDEETQYF. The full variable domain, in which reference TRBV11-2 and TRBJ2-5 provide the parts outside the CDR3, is EAGVAQSPRYKIIEKRQSVAFWCNPISGHATLYWYQQILGQGPKLLIQFQNNGVVDDSQLPKDRFSAERLKGVDSTLKIQPAKLEDSAVYLCASSLRGTDEETQYFGPGTRLLVL.